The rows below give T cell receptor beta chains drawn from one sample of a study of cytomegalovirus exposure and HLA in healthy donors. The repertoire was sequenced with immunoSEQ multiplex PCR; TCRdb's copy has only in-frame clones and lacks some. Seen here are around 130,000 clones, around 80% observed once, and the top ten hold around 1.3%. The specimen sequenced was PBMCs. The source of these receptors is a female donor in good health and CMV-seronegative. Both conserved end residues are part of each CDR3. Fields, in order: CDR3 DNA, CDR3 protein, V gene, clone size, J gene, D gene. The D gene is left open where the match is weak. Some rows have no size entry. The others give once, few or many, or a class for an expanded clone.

DNA: TGTGCCAGCAGCCAAGATCCAGGGCCCTGGGATGAGCAGTTCTTC; CDR3: CASSQDPGPWDEQFF; V: TRBV4-2; size: NA; J: TRBJ2-1; D: NA
DNA: TGCGCCAGCAGCTTGGGGGCAGGGCCTAGCTCCTACGAGCAGTACTTC; CDR3: CASSLGAGPSSYEQYF; V: TRBV5-1; size: NA; J: TRBJ2-7; D: NA
DNA: TGCGCCAGCAGCTTGGGTAGCCAAGAGACCCAGTACTTC; CDR3: CASSLGSQETQYF; V: TRBV5-1; size: once; J: TRBJ2-5; D: NA
DNA: TGTGCCAGCAGCTTGCCCGGGAGCTCAGATACGCAGTATTTT; CDR3: CASSLPGSSDTQYF; V: TRBV5-6; size: NA; J: TRBJ2-3; D: NA
DNA: TGTGCCAGCAAGGAGGGGCACGAGCAGTACTTC; CDR3: CASKEGHEQYF; V: TRBV6-5; size: NA; J: TRBJ2-7; D: NA
DNA: TGCGCCAGCAGTCCAAGTGGGGGGTACACTGAAGCTTTCTTT; CDR3: CASSPSGGYTEAFF; V: TRBV5-1; size: few; J: TRBJ1-1; D: NA
DNA: TGTGCCACCAGCAGCTCACAGGAAAAACTGTTTTTT; CDR3: CATSSSQEKLFF; V: TRBV15; size: NA; J: TRBJ1-4; D: NA
DNA: TGTGCCAGCTCACCCAGCGGTCCCAGCGAGCAGTACTTC; CDR3: CASSPSGPSEQYF; V: TRBV18; size: NA; J: TRBJ2-7; D: NA
DNA: TGCAGCGTTACCGGGATCTACGAGCAGTACTTC; CDR3: CSVTGIYEQYF; V: TRBV29-1; size: few; J: TRBJ2-7; D: NA
DNA: TGTGCCAGCTCACAAACAGGGGCCGGGACCACAGATACGCAGTATTTT; CDR3: CASSQTGAGTTDTQYF; V: TRBV18; size: NA; J: TRBJ2-3; D: TRBD1
DNA: TGTGCCAGCAGCCCTGGGGTAGGGGTCAGGGAGTACTTC; CDR3: CASSPGVGVREYF; V: TRBV5-5; size: many; J: TRBJ2-7; D: NA
DNA: TGCGCCAGCAGCTTGTTCAATAGCGGGAGTATGGGAGATACGCAGTATTTT; CDR3: CASSLFNSGSMGDTQYF; V: TRBV5-1; size: NA; J: TRBJ2-3; D: TRBD2
DNA: TGTGCCAGTAGTATGCTAGCGGGAGTTGTCGAGACCCAGTACTTC; CDR3: CASSMLAGVVETQYF; V: TRBV19; size: NA; J: TRBJ2-5; D: TRBD2
DNA: TGCACCAGCAGAGGTATCAGGGGCTTGGGGAGCAAAAACATTCAGTACTTC; CDR3: CTSRGIRGLGSKNIQYF; V: TRBV1; size: NA; J: TRBJ2-4; D: NA
DNA: TGTGCCAGCAGCTTAACCGGGGGGAGCACAGATACGCAGTATTTT; CDR3: CASSLTGGSTDTQYF; V: TRBV7-3; size: NA; J: TRBJ2-3; D: TRBD2
DNA: TGTGCCAGTAGTCCAGGGGGCTACAATGAGCAGTTCTTC; CDR3: CASSPGGYNEQFF; V: TRBV19; size: few; J: TRBJ2-1; D: TRBD1